This T cell receptor beta chain was captured in a study of shared T cell receptors in the human thymus. The repertoire was sequenced with immunoSEQ multiplex PCR; TCRdb's copy has only in-frame clones and lacks some. The table records 700,000 to 750,000 clones, approximately 85% of them present only once. Trimming shortened V by 5 bases and J by 5 bases, and 8 bases separated the two germline ends. In germline, CDR1 is DFQATT, CDR2 SNEGSKA (reference sequence). The CDR3 has 11 residues. The same data also contributed to another study, on human thymus T cells.

Sequencing was carried out using thymocytes. The sequence came from a girl under three years old with a congenital heart defect. V gene TRBV20-1 combines with J gene TRBJ2-3; D gene unclear. The CDR3 region is CSAPIGDTQYF. In DNA form, the CDR3 reads TGCAGTGCTCCTATTGGAGATACGCAGTATTTT.